This TCR beta chain originates from a study of T-cell reconstitution after alpha-beta-depleted transplantation in children. Preparation of the TCRbeta library was carried out with unique molecular identifiers. In TCRdb, the PCR reads were re-called with MiXCR into one record per CDR3 protein. The sample yields 200,000 to 300,000 distinct CDR3 sequences, approximately 12% seen once. The CDR3 consists of 13 residues. Trimming took 6 bases from V and 3 from J, leaving 12 bases between them. Per the germline V gene, CDR1 is MNHEY and CDR2 is SVGEGT. This clonotype has at least ten counts. V and J are TRBV6-2 or TRBV6-3 and TRBJ2-7, with D perhaps TRBD1 (6 bases). This receptor was obtained from a human donor who donated a stem cell graft to a child with acute lymphoblastic leukemia. Material: PBMCs from the stem cell graft donor, obtained from the stem cell graft. CDR3 coding DNA: TGTGCCAGCAGCCGCAGACAGGACTACGAGCAGTACTTC. This encodes CASSRRQDYEQYF.